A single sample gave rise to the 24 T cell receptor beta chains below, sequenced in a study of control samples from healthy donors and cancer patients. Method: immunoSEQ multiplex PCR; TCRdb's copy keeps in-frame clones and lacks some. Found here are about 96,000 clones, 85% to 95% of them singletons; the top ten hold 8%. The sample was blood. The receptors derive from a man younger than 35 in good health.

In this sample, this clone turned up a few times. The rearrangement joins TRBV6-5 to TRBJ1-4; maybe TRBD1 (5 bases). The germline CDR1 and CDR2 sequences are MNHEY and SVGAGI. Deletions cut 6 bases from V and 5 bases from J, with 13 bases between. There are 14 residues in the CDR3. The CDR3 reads CASSFSGFNEKLFF. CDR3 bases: TGTGCCAGCAGCTTCTCAGGGTTCAATGAAAAACTGTTTTTT.

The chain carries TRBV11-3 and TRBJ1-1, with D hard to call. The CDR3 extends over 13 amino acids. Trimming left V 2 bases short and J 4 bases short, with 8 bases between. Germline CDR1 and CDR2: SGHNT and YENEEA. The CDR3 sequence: CASSLTQLTEAFF. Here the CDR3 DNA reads TGTGCCAGCAGCTTAACCCAGCTCACTGAAGCTTTCTTT.

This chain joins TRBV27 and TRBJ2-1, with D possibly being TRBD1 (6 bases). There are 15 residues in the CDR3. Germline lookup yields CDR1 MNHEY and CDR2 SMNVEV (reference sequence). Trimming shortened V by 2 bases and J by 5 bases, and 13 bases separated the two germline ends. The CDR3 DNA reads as TGTGCCAGCAGTTTACTGGCAGGGGTTGACAATGAGCAGTTCTTC. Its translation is CASSLLAGVDNEQFF.

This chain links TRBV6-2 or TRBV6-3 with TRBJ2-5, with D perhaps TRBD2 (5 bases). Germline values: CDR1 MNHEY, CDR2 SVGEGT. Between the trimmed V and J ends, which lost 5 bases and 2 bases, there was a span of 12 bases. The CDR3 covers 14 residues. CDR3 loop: CASSQLGEQETQYF. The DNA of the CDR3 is TGTGCCAGCAGTCAGCTCGGGGAACAAGAGACCCAGTACTTC.

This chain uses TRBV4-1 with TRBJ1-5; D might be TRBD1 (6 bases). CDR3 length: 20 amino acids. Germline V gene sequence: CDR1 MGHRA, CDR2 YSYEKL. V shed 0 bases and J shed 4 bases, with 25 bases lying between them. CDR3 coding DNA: TGCGCCAGCAGCCAAGATCACGCAGGGGCGACCCACGTTTGGAATCAGCCCCAGCATTTT. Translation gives CASSQDHAGATHVWNQPQHF.

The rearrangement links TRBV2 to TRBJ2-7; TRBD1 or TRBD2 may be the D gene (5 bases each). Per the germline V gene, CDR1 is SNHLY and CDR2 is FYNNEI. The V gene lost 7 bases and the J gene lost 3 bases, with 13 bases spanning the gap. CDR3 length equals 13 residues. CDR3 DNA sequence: TGTGCCAGCAACGAGAGGGGATTCTACGAGCAGTACTTC. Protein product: CASNERGFYEQYF.

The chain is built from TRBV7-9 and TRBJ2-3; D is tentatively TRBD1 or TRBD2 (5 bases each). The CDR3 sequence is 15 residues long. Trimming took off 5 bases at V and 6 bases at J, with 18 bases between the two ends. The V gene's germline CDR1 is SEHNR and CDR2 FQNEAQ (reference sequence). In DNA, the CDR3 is TGTGCCAGCAGCCCCCGGGACCTAATTGGTGATACGCAGTATTTT. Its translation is CASSPRDLIGDTQYF.

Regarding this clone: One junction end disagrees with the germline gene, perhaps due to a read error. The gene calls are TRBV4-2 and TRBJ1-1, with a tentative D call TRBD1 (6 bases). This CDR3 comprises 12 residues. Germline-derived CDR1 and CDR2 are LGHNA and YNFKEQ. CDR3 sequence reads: CASSQDSGTPLF. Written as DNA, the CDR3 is TGTGCCAGCAGCCAGGACTCCGGGACACCTCTCTTT.

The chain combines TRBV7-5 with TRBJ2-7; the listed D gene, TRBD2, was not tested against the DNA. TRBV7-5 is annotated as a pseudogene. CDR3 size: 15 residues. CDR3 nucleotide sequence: TGTGTCAGAAGCCCACCCGGGACTAGCGGATACGAGCAGTACTTC. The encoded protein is CVRSPPGTSGYEQYF.

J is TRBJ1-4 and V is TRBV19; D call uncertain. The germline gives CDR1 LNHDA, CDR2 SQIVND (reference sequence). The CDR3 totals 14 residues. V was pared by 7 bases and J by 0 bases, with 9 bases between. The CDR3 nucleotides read TGTGCCAGTAAGGGTGGGGCAACTAATGAAAAACTGTTTTTT. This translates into CASKGGATNEKLFF.

As DNA, the CDR3 is TGCAGCGTTGAAGTCGTAGGGGGCAGGAACTATGGCTACACCTTC. Its protein is CSVEVVGGRNYGYTF. The chain combines TRBV29-1 with TRBJ1-2; 7 bases line up with TRBD1. Germline V gene data show CDR1 as SQVTM and CDR2 as ANQGSEA. After removal of 1 base from V and 2 bases from J, the junction contained 7 bases not matched to a gene. The CDR3 contains 15 residues.

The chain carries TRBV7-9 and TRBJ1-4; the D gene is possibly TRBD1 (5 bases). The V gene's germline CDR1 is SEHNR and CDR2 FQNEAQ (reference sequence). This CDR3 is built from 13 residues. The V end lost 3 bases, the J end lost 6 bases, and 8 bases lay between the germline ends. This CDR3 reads CASSLLGDEKLFF. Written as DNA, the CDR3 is TGTGCCAGCAGCTTGTTAGGGGATGAAAAACTGTTTTTT.

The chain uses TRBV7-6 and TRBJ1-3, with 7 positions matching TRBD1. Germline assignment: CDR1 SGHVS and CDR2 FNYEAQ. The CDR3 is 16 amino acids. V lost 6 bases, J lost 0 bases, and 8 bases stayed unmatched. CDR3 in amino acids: CASSGADRTSGNTIYF. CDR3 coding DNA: TGTGCCAGCAGTGGTGCGGACAGGACCTCTGGAAACACCATATATTTT.

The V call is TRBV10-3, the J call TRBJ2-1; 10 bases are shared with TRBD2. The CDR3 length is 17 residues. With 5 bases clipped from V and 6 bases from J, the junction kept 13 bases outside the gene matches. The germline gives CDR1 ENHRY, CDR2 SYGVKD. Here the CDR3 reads CAISLSSPAGGVNEQFF. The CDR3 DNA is TGTGCCATCAGTCTCTCCTCGCCAGCGGGAGGGGTCAATGAGCAGTTCTTC.

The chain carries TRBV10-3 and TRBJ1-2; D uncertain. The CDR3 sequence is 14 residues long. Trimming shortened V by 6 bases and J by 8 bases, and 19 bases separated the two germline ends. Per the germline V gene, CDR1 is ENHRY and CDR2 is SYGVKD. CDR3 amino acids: CAISATGGPWGYTF. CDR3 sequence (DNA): TGTGCCATCAGCGCTACCGGAGGACCGTGGGGCTACACCTTC.

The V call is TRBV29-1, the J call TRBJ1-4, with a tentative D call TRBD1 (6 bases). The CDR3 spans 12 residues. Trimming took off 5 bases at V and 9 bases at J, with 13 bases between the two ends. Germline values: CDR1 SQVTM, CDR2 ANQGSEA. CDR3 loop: CSVSEQGQKLFF. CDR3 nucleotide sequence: TGCAGCGTTTCCGAACAGGGCCAAAAACTGTTTTTT.

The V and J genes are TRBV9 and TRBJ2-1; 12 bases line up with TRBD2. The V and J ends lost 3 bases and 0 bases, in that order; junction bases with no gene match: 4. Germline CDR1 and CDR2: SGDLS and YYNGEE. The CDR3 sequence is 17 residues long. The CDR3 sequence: CASSALTSGSSYNEQFF. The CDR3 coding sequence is TGTGCCAGCAGCGCCTTGACTAGCGGGAGCTCCTACAATGAGCAGTTCTTC.

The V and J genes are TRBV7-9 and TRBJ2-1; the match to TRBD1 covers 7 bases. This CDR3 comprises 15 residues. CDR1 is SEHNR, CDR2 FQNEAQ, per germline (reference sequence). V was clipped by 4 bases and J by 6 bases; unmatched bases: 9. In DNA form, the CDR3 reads TGTGCCAGCAGCTCCGAAGACAGGGTTACCAATGAGCAGTTCTTC. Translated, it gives CASSSEDRVTNEQFF.

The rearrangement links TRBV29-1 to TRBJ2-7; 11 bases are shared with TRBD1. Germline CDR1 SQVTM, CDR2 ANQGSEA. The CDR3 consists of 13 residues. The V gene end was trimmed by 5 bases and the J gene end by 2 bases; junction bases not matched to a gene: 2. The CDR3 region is CSVPGQGAYEQYF. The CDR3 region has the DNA TGCAGCGTTCCGGGACAGGGGGCCTACGAGCAGTACTTC.

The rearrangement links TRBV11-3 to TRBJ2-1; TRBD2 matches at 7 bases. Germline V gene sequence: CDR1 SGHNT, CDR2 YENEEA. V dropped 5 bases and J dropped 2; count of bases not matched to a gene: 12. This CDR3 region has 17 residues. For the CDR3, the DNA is TGTGCCAGCAGCCCACTACCGGGACTAACTCCCTACAATGAGCAGTTCTTC. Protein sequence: CASSPLPGLTPYNEQFF.

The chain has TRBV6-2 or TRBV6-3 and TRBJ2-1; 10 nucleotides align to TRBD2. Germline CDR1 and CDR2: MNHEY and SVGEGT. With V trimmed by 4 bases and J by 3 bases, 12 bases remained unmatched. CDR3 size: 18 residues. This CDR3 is CASSSGNSGRPGYNEQFF. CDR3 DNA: TGTGCCAGCAGTTCGGGGAATAGCGGGAGGCCCGGCTACAATGAGCAGTTCTTC.

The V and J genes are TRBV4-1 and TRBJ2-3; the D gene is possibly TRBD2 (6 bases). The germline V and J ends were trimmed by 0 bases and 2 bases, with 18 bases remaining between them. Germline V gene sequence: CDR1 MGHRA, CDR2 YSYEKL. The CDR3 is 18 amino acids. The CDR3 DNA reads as TGCGCCAGCAGCCAAGATCCAGGCCTAGCGAGTTCCACAGATACGCAGTATTTT. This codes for CASSQDPGLASSTDTQYF.

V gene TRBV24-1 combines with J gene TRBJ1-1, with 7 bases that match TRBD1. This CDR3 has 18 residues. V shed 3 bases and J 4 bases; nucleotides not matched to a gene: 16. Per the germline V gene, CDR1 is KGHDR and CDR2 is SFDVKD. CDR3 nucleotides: TGTGCCACCAGTGATAATTCCGTCCGACAGGGATCTTTCACTGAAGCTTTCTTT. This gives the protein CATSDNSVRQGSFTEAFF.

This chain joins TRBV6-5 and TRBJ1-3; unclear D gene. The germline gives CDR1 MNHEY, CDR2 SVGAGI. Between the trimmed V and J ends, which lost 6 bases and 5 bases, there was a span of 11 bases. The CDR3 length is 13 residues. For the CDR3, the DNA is TGTGCCAGCAGCCTGTCTCTTCGAAACACCATATATTTT. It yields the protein CASSLSLRNTIYF.